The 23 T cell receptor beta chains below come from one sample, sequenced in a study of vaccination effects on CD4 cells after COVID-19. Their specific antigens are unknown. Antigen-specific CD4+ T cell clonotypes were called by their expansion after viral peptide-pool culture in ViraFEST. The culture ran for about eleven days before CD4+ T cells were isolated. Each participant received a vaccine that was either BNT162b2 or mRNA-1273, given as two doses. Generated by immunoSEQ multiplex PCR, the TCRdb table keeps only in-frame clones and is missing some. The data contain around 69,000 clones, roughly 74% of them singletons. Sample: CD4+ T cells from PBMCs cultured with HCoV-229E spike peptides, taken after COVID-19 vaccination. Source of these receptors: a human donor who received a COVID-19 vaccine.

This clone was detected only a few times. The CDR3 DNA follows: TGTGCCCTGGAACGGCAGGCGGTAAACACTGAAGCTTTCTTT. As protein: CALERQAVNTEAFF. V and J are TRBV30 and TRBJ1-1; D ambiguous. Trimming cost V 8 bases and J 2 bases, with 18 bases left between them. The CDR3 is 14 residues long. The germline V gene has CDR1 GTSNPN and CDR2 SVGIG (reference sequence).

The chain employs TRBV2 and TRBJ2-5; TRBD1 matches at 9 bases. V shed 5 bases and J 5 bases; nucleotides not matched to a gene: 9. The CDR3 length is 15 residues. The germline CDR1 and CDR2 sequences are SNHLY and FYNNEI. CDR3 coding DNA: TGTGCCAGCAGTAGGGGACAGGGTTCAGGGGAGACCCAGTACTTC. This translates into CASSRGQGSGETQYF.

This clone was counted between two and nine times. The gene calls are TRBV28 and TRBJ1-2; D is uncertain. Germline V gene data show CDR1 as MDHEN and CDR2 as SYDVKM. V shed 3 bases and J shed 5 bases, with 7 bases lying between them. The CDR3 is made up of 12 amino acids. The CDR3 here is CASSLAVYGYTF. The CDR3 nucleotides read TGTGCCAGCAGTTTGGCAGTGTATGGCTACACCTTC.

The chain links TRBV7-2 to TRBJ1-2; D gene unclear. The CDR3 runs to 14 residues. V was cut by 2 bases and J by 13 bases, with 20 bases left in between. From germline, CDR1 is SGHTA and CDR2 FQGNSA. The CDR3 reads CASSLSRADPTFTF. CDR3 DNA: TGTGCCAGCAGCTTATCCCGGGCCGACCCCACCTTCACCTTC.

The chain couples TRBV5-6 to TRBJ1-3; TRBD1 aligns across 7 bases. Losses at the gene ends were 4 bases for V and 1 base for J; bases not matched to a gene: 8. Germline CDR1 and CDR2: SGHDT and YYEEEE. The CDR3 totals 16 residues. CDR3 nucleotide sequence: TGTGCCAGCAGCCCGAAAAACAGGGGTTCTGGAAACACCATATATTTT. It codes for CASSPKNRGSGNTIYF.

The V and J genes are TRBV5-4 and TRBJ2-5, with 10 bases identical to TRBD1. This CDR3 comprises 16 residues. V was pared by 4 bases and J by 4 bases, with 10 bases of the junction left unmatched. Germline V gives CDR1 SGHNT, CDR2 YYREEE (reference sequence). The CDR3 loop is CASSPSGTGVRETQYF. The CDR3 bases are TGTGCCAGCAGCCCTTCCGGGACAGGGGTACGAGAGACCCAGTACTTC.

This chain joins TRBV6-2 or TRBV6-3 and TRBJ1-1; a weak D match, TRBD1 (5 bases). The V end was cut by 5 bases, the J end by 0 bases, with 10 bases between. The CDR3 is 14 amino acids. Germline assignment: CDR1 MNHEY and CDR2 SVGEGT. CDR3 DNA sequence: TGTGCCAGCAGTCCCAGGGTCATGAACACTGAAGCTTTCTTT. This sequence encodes CASSPRVMNTEAFF.

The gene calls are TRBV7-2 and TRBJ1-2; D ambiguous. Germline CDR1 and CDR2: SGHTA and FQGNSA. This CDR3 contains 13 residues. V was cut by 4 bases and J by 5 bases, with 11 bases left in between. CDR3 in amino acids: CASSSGPSYGYTF. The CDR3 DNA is TGTGCCAGCAGCTCCGGGCCCTCGTATGGCTACACCTTC.

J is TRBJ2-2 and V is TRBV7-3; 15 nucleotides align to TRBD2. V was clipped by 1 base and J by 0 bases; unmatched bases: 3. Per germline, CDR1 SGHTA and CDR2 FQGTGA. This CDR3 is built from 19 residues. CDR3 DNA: TGTGCCAGCAGCTTAATTGGACTAGCGGGGGGGCCGAACACCGGGGAGCTGTTTTTT. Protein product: CASSLIGLAGGPNTGELFF.

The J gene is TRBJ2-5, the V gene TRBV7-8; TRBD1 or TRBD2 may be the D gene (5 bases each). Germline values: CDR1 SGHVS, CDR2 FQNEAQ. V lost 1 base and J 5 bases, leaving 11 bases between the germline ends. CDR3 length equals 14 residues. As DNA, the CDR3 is TGTGCCAGCAGCTTAGGGCGTGGGACGGAGACCCAGTACTTC. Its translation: CASSLGRGTETQYF.

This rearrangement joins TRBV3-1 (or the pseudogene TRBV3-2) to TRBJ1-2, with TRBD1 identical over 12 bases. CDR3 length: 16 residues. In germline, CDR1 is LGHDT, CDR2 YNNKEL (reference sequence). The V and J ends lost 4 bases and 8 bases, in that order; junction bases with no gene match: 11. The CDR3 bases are TGTGCCAGCAGCCTCGCCGGAGGGACAGGGGGCTGGGGCTACACCTTC. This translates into CASSLAGGTGGWGYTF.

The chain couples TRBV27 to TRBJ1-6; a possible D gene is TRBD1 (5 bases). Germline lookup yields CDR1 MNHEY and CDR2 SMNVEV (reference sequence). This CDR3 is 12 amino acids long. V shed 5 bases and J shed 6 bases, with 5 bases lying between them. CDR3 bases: TGTGCCAGCAGTGACAGTAATTCACCCCTCCACTTT. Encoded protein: CASSDSNSPLHF.

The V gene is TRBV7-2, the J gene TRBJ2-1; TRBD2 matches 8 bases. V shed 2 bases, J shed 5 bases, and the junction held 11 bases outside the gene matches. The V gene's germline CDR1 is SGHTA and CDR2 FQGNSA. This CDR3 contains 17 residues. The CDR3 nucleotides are TGTGCCAGCAGCTTAAGACGGTCGGGGGGGGGTGACAATGAGCAGTTCTTC. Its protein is CASSLRRSGGGDNEQFF.

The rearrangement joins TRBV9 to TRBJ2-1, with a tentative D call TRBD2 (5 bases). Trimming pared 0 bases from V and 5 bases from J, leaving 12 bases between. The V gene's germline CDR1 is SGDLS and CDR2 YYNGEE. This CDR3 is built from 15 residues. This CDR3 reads CASSVDAGPNNEQFF. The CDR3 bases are TGTGCCAGCAGCGTAGACGCGGGCCCCAACAATGAGCAGTTCTTC.

CDR3 in DNA: TGTGCCAGCAGTTTAGGGGGCCGCTCTTCCTACGAGCAGTACGTC. It is translated as CASSLGGRSSYEQYV. The V gene is TRBV27, the J gene TRBJ2-7; tentatively, D is TRBD1 (6 bases). Germline V gene data show CDR1 as MNHEY and CDR2 as SMNVEV (reference sequence). The CDR3 is 15 residues long. The ends were cut back, 2 bases at V and 1 base at J, with 12 bases in the middle.

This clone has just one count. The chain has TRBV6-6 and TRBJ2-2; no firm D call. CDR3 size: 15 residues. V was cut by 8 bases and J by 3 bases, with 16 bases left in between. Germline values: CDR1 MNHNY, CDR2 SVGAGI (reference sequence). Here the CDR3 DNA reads TGTGCCAGCTCGGGCCGTGAGCGAGACACCGGGGAGCTGTTTTTT. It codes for CASSGRERDTGELFF.

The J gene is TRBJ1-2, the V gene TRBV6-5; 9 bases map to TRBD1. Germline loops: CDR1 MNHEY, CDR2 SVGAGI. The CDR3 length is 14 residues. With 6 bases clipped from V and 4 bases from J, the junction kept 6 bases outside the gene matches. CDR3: CASRRQGVVYGYTF. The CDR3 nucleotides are TGTGCCAGCAGAAGACAGGGGGTGGTCTATGGCTACACCTTC.

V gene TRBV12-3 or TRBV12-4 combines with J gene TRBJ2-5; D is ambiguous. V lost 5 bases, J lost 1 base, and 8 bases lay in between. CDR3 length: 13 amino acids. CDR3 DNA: TGTGCCAGCAGTCCCCCGTCCCAAGAGACCCAGTACTTC. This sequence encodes CASSPPSQETQYF.

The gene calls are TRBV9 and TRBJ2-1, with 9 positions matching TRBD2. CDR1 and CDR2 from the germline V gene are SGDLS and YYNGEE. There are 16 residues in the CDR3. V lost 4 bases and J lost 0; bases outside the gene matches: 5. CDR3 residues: CASSTSSGVSYNEQFF. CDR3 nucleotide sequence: TGTGCCAGCAGCACCTCTAGCGGGGTCTCCTACAATGAGCAGTTCTTC.

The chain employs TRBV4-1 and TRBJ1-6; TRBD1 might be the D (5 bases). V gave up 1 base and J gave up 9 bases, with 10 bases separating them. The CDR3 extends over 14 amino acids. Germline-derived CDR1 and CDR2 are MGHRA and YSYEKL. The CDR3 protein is CASSQVMQGSPLHF. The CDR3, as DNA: TGCGCCAGCAGCCAAGTTATGCAGGGTTCACCCCTCCACTTT.

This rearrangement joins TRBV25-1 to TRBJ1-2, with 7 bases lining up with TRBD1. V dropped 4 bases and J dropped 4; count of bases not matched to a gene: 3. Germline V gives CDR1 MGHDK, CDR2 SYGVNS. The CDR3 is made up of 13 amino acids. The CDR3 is CASSVQGIYGYTF. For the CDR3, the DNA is TGTGCCAGCAGTGTACAGGGGATCTATGGCTACACCTTC.

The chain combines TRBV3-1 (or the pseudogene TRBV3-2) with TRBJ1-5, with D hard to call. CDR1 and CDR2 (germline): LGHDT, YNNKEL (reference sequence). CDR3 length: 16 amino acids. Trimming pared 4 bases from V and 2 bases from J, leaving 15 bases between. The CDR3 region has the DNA TGTGCCAGCAGCCCCAGGTTGGAGGTGGGCAATCAGCCCCAGCATTTT. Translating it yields CASSPRLEVGNQPQHF.

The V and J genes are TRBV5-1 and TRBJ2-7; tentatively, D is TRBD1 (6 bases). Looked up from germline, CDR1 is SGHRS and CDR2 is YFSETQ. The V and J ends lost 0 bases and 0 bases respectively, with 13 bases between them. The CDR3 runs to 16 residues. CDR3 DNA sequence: TGCGCCAGCAGCTTGGGGCCAGGGGATAGCTCCTACGAGCAGTACGTC. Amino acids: CASSLGPGDSSYEQYV.